These T cell receptor beta chains were read from a single sample in a study of regulatory T cells in long-lasting Graves disease. TCRdb independently ran MiXCR on the multiplex PCR reads; one entry per CDR3 protein. The sample has a few hundred thousand distinct CDR3 sequences, under 25% seen once. The source was peripheral blood mononuclear cells (PBMCs), collected when the disease was refractory, from a patient treated with antithyroid drugs. The source of these receptors is a female donor with Graves disease. Each CDR3 is given with its conserved first and last residue. D genes are given only for firm matches. A clone size is listed for some rows: how often the clone was seen (once, few, many), or a class if it is expanded.

TRBJ1-2 | NA | 15 | NA | TRBV19 | CASSVPGRGNYGYTF | TGTGCCAGTAGCGTACCGGGGCGGGGAAACTATGGCTACACCTTC
TRBJ1-4 | few | 17 | NA | TRBV9 | CASSVEGRVATNEKLFF | TGTGCCAGCAGCGTCGAGGGACGAGTTGCAACTAATGAAAAACTGTTTTTT
TRBJ1-1 | many | 16 | NA | TRBV11-1 | CASSLASRVTNTEAFF | TGTGCCAGCAGCTTAGCGAGTAGGGTCACGAACACTGAAGCTTTCTTT
TRBJ2-7 | few | 15 | TRBD1 | TRBV6-2/TRBV6-3 | CASKGEETGDYEQYF | TGTGCCAGCAAGGGGGAGGAGACAGGGGACTACGAGCAGTACTTC
TRBJ2-2 | NA | 15 | NA | TRBV5-1 | CASSLSRVDTGELFF | TGCGCCAGCAGCTTGAGCAGGGTGGACACCGGGGAGCTGTTTTTT
TRBJ1-2 | many | 14 | NA | TRBV20-1 | CSAIPGWVNYGYTF | TGCAGTGCTATCCCTGGATGGGTTAACTATGGCTACACCTTC
TRBJ1-2 | many | 13 | NA | TRBV28 | CASSRRQPYGYTF | TGTGCCAGCAGCCGGAGACAGCCTTATGGCTACACCTTC
TRBJ1-5 | few | 15 | NA | TRBV30 | CAWSVPGPRGGAQHF | TGTGCCTGGAGTGTACCGGGACCCCGGGGGGGAGCCCAGCATTTT
TRBJ1-2 | few | 12 | NA | TRBV5-1 | CASTDSLYGYTF | TGCGCCAGCACGGACAGCCTCTATGGCTACACCTTC
TRBJ1-1 | many | 16 | TRBD1 | TRBV28 | CASSILYRDRFPEAFF | TGTGCCAGCAGTATACTTTACCGGGACAGGTTCCCTGAAGCTTTCTTT
TRBJ2-2 | few | 16 | NA | TRBV7-3 | CASSLLARGNTGELFF | TGTGCCAGCAGCTTATTGGCTAGAGGGAACACCGGGGAGCTGTTTTTT
TRBJ1-1 | few | 16 | NA | TRBV12-5 | CASGLVLGVGRIEAFF | TGTGCTAGTGGTTTGGTACTCGGGGTAGGTAGAATTGAAGCTTTCTTT
TRBJ2-5 | few | 16 | NA | TRBV11-3 | CASSSQSGGHQETQYF | TGTGCCAGCAGCAGTCAGTCTGGCGGCCATCAAGAGACCCAGTACTTC
TRBJ1-2 | NA | 14 | NA | TRBV9 | CASSVGGLNYGYTF | TGTGCCAGCAGCGTCGGCGGACTAAACTATGGCTACACCTTC
TRBJ1-2 | many | 14 | TRBD1 | TRBV29-1 | CSVRGDRGQAGYTF | TGCAGCGTTAGGGGCGACAGGGGGCAAGCGGGCTACACCTTC
TRBJ2-1 | once | 17 | NA | TRBV2 | CASSEQDVLLSYNEQFF | TGTGCCAGCAGTGAACAGGACGTTCTTCTCTCCTACAATGAGCAGTTCTTC
TRBJ2-7 | many | 12 | NA | TRBV6-1 | CASRTELYEQYF | TGTGCCAGTCGGACAGAGCTCTACGAGCAGTACTTC
TRBJ1-6 | many | 13 | NA | TRBV28 | CASTQGTNSPLHF | TGTGCCAGCACCCAGGGAACTAATTCACCCCTCCACTTT
TRBJ1-4 | few | 15 | NA | TRBV5-6 | CASSLSGAPDEKLFF | TGTGCCAGCAGCTTATCAGGGGCGCCGGATGAAAAACTGTTTTTT
TRBJ1-1 | few | 19 | TRBD1 | TRBV19 | CASSIRPGQGPPLNTEAFF | TGTGCCAGTAGTATACGGCCTGGACAGGGACCTCCCTTGAACACTGAAGCTTTCTTT
TRBJ2-7 | many | 15 | NA | TRBV28 | CASSLTDRLNYEQYF | TGTGCCAGCAGTCTGACCGACAGACTAAACTACGAGCAGTACTTC
TRBJ1-6 | many | 15 | TRBD1 | TRBV28 | CASRSGQGAYSPLHF | TGTGCCAGCAGGTCGGGACAGGGGGCCTATTCACCCCTCCACTTT
TRBJ2-2 | many | 16 | TRBD2 | TRBV28 | CASSPTSGSFGGELFF | TGTGCCAGCAGTCCGACTAGCGGGAGTTTTGGCGGGGAGCTGTTTTTT
TRBJ2-5 | NA | 18 | NA | TRBV3-1 | CASSQVWGRRDPGGTQYF | TGTGCCAGCAGCCAAGTATGGGGCCGGCGAGACCCGGGTGGAACCCAGTACTTC
TRBJ2-7 | few | 15 | TRBD1 | TRBV19 | CASSDRGTGPHEQYF | TGTGCCAGTAGCGACCGCGGGACAGGGCCCCACGAGCAGTACTTC
TRBJ2-1 | NA | 16 | TRBD2 | TRBV24-1 | CATSDPWAGGRNEQFF | TGTGCCACCAGTGATCCTTGGGCGGGAGGGCGCAATGAGCAGTTCTTC
TRBJ1-5 | many | 14 | NA | TRBV2 | CASGAIGEYQPQHF | TGTGCCAGCGGTGCGATCGGGGAGTACCAGCCCCAGCATTTT
TRBJ2-3 | NA | 17 | NA | TRBV6-2/TRBV6-3 | CASSYGAGRASTDTQYF | TGTGCCAGCAGTTACGGGGCGGGCAGAGCTAGCACAGATACGCAGTATTTT
TRBJ1-3 | once | 14 | NA | TRBV9 | CASSVGQPRNTIYF | TGTGCCAGCAGCGTAGGACAGCCCAGAAACACCATATATTTT
TRBJ1-5 | many | 15 | NA | TRBV12-3/TRBV12-4 | CASSRTGLGGQPQHF | TGTGCCAGCAGTCGGACGGGCCTAGGGGGTCAGCCCCAGCATTTT
TRBJ2-7 | few | 13 | NA | TRBV7-9 | CASSSTPRSEQYF | TGTGCCAGCAGTTCGACCCCGCGAAGCGAGCAGTACTTC
TRBJ2-5 | many | 12 | NA | TRBV7-2 | CASSLSSETQYF | TGTGCCAGCAGCTTATCGTCAGAGACCCAGTACTTC
TRBJ1-6 | many | 16 | NA | TRBV6-2/TRBV6-3 | CASSYSNNRVNSPLHF | TGTGCCAGCAGTTACTCGAATAACAGGGTTAATTCACCCCTCCACTTT
TRBJ2-7 | many | 16 | TRBD2 | TRBV6-2/TRBV6-3 | CASSFSLAGAFYEQYF | TGTGCCAGCAGTTTCTCGCTAGCGGGGGCCTTTTACGAGCAGTACTTC
TRBJ2-5 | many | 14 | NA | TRBV11-2 | CASSLGQTQETQYF | TGTGCCAGCAGCCTCGGACAGACCCAAGAGACCCAGTACTTC
TRBJ2-7 | NA | 19 | TRBD1 | TRBV7-9 | CASSLEGYEDRGSNYEQYF | TGTGCCAGCAGCTTAGAGGGGTACGAGGACAGGGGGTCAAACTACGAGCAGTACTTC
TRBJ2-5 | NA | 12 | NA | TRBV7-9 | CASSLLRGTQYF | TGTGCCAGCAGCTTACTGCGAGGGACCCAGTACTTC
TRBJ2-7 | many | 14 | TRBD2 | TRBV28 | CASSLGAGGPKQYF | TGTGCCAGCAGTTTAGGGGCGGGAGGGCCTAAACAGTACTTC
TRBJ2-7 | NA | 16 | NA | TRBV20-1 | CSASSKEGTPPYEQYF | TGCAGTGCTAGCTCTAAAGAGGGGACTCCCCCCTACGAGCAGTACTTC
TRBJ2-3 | NA | 14 | NA | TRBV14 | CASSQSGRTDTQYF | TGTGCCAGCAGCCAAAGTGGGAGAACAGATACGCAGTATTTT
TRBJ1-5 | medium-sized | 14 | NA | TRBV20-1 | CSAISGYGNQPQHF | TGCAGTGCTATCTCAGGGTATGGCAATCAGCCCCAGCATTTT
TRBJ1-1 | NA | 14 | NA | TRBV5-1 | CASSLSGLNTKAFF | TGCGCCAGCAGCTTATCAGGGTTGAACACTAAAGCTTTCTTT
TRBJ1-1 | NA | 12 | NA | TRBV20-1 | CSARYRHTEAFF | TGCAGTGCTAGGTACAGGCACACTGAAGCTTTCTTT
TRBJ2-4 | many | 13 | NA | TRBV11-2 | CASRRGGKNIQYF | TGTGCCAGCAGACGAGGGGGCAAAAACATTCAGTACTTC
TRBJ2-3 | NA | 14 | NA | TRBV2 | CASSEWGLTDTQYF | TGTGCCAGCAGTGAATGGGGTCTGACAGATACGCAGTATTTT
TRBJ1-5 | many | 19 | TRBD1 | TRBV28 | CASSLPHFGTEYSNQPQHF | TGTGCCAGCAGTTTACCCCATTTTGGGACAGAATATAGCAATCAGCCCCAGCATTTT
TRBJ2-7 | NA | 14 | TRBD2 | TRBV6-2/TRBV6-3 | CASNELAGSYEQYF | TGTGCCAGCAACGAACTAGCGGGATCCTACGAGCAGTACTTC
TRBJ2-7 | many | 16 | TRBD2 | TRBV12-3/TRBV12-4 | CASTIGRTGGPYEQYF | TGTGCCAGCACCATCGGTAGGACGGGGGGGCCCTACGAGCAGTACTTC
TRBJ2-7 | NA | 16 | NA | TRBV9 | CASSVRDSLPGNEQYF | TGTGCCAGCAGCGTCCGGGACTCCCTGCCCGGAAACGAGCAGTACTTC
TRBJ2-7 | NA | 15 | NA | TRBV6-5 | CASSYSRGPGNEQYF | TGTGCCAGCAGTTACTCCCGCGGGCCGGGAAACGAGCAGTACTTC
TRBJ1-5 | many | 15 | NA | TRBV28 | CASSPRRVTNQPQHF | TGTGCCAGCAGCCCCCGCAGGGTCACCAATCAGCCCCAGCATTTT
TRBJ1-1 | NA | 16 | NA | TRBV7-2 | CASSPHGGRMNTEAFF | TGTGCCAGCAGCCCCCACGGGGGGAGGATGAACACTGAAGCTTTCTTT